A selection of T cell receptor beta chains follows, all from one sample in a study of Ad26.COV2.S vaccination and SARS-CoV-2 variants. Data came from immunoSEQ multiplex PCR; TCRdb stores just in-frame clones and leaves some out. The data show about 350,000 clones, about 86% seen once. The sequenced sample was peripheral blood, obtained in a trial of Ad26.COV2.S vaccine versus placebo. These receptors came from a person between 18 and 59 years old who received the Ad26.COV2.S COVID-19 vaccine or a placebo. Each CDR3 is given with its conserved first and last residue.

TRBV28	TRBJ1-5	CASSLLGDDVYSNQPQHF
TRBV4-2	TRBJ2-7	CASSQEGSSYEQYF
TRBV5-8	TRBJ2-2	CASSSSPPSGELFF
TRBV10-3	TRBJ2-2	CAIRISGTNTGELFF
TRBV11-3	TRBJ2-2	CARGDYPRAVTGELFF
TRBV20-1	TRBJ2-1	CSASSLAGSSYNEQFF
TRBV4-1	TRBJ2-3	CASSQGSSSAGSTDTQYF
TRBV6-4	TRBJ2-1	CASSPGQGVYNEQFF
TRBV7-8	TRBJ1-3	CASSPHRQSSGNTIYF
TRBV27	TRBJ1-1	CASSKGGRGFVTEAFF
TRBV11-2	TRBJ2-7	CASSLPGAGEQYF
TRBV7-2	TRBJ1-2	CASSLLQFSFGYTF
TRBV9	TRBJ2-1	CASSVGPPSSYNEQFF
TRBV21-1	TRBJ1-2	CASKFSGYGYTF
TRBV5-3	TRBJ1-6	CARSFLRLRAYSYNSPLHF
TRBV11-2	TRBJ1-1	CASSLATDKGTEAFF
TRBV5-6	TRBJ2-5	CASSLVGGQETQYF
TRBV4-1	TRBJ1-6	CASRSQQVLEGSPLHF
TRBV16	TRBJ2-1	CASSQSFDSSLYNEQFF
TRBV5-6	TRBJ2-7	CASIGLSEQYF
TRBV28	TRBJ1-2	CASSIPGQGEGYTF
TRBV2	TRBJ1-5	CASSESGGYSNQPQHF
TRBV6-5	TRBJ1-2	CAIKQGYEGYTF
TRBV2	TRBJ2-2	CAGAGYTGELFF
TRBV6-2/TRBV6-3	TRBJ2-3	CASSSTSPPDTQYF
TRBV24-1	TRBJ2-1	CATRDWLAKASSTNEQFF
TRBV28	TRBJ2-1	CASSSPSGRYNEQFF
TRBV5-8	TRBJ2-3	CASSSDSGTDTQYF
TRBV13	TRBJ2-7	CASSFAQGEKYF
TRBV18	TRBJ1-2	CASSLFESRGGDGYTF
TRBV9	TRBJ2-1	CASSAPRTSGSKTEQFF